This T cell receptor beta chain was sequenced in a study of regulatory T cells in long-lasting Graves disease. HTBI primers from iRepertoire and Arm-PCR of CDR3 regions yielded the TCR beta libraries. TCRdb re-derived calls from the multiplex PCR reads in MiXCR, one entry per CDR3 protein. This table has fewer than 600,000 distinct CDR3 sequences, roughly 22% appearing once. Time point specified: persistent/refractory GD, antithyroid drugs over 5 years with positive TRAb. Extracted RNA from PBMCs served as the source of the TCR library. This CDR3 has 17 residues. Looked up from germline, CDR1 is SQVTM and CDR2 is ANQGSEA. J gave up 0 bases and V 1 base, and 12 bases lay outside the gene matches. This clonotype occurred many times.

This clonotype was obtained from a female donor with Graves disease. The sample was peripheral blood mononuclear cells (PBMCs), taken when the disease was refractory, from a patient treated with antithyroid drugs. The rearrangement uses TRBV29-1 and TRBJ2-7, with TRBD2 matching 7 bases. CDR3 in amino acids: CSVEVTGRVGVSYEQYF. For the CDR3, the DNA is TGCAGCGTTGAAGTTACGGGGAGGGTTGGGGTCTCCTACGAGCAGTACTTC.